The clone carrying this T cell receptor beta chain came up once. How the authors handled the data: For nucleated cells, counts were estimated from reference gene primer amplification. Repertoires were generated with immunoSEQ multiplex PCR, while TCRdb's copy carries only in-frame clones and drops some. D and trimming were read from the DNA, whereas the V and J calls and clone size are those reported in that table. The profile shows 140,000 or so clones, under 80% of them singletons. These data come from a study of blood T cell repertoires in COVID-19. Study details: In each case, the material was cDNA or gDNA derived from T cells, B-cell-depleted T cells, or PBMCs.

V lost 4 bases and J 6 bases, leaving 14 bases between the germline ends. The CDR3 is 14 residues long. The germline CDR1 and CDR2 sequences are SNHLY and FYNNEI. The chain employs TRBV2 and TRBJ2-3; D perhaps matches TRBD1 (6 bases). Material: peripheral blood. The clonotype comes from a man in his fifties or sixties with acute or convalescent COVID-19. The CDR3 bases are TGTGCCAGCAGTGGCTCAGGGGTCAGGGATACGCAGTATTTT. Its translation is CASSGSGVRDTQYF.